The 12 T cell receptor beta chains presented below share a single source sample, sequenced in a study of T cell responses to AZD1222 COVID-19 vaccine. Using immunoSEQ multiplex PCR, the repertoire was profiled, and TCRdb retains in-frame clones only, with some absent. Among some 80,000 clones listed, approximately 89% were seen once. Sample: peripheral blood, taken 28 days after the second dose of the MenACWY control vaccine. These receptors came from an adult who received the MenACWY meningococcal vaccine as a control.

The chain is built from TRBV28 and TRBJ1-2, with TRBD1 as a possible D gene (5 bases). Germline CDR1 reads MDHEN; CDR2 reads SYDVKM. This CDR3 region has 15 residues. Trimming took off 6 bases at V and 5 bases at J, with 19 bases between the two ends. The chain's CDR3 is CASRVVRDSRYGYTF. In DNA form, the CDR3 reads TGTGCCAGCAGGGTCGTGAGGGACTCTAGGTATGGCTACACCTTC.

V and J are TRBV25-1 and TRBJ1-5, with a tentative D call TRBD1 (5 bases). Trimming pared 2 bases from V and 1 base from J, leaving 6 bases between. The CDR3 consists of 14 residues. The germline CDR1 and CDR2 sequences are MGHDK and SYGVNS. CDR3: CASSEAGSNQPQHF. The CDR3 DNA sequence: TGTGCCAGCAGTGAAGCAGGGAGCAATCAGCCCCAGCATTTT.

The chain employs TRBV30 and TRBJ1-5; D unclear. The V end was cut by 1 base, the J end by 0 bases, with 10 bases between. The CDR3 loop spans 15 amino acids. The germline V gene encodes CDR1 GTSNPN and CDR2 SVGIG (reference sequence). CDR3 residues: CAWSADFNSNQPQHF. The CDR3 coding sequence is TGTGCCTGGAGTGCGGATTTCAATAGCAATCAGCCCCAGCATTTT.

This chain links TRBV9 with TRBJ2-5, with 9 bases that match TRBD2. J gave up 4 bases and V 0 bases, and 7 bases lay outside the gene matches. In germline, CDR1 is SGDLS, CDR2 YYNGEE. This CDR3 is built from 16 residues. The CDR3 nucleotides read TGTGCCAGCAGCGTAGCGGCTAGCGGGGTTGGAGAGACCCAGTACTTC. Protein product: CASSVAASGVGETQYF.

The chain uses TRBV18 and TRBJ2-2; a weak D match, TRBD1 (5 bases). Germline loops: CDR1 KGHSH, CDR2 LQKENI. V lost 1 base to trimming and J lost 6 bases, with 12 bases between them. The CDR3 consists of 15 residues. DNA for the CDR3: TGTGCCAGCTCACCACGCACAGGCGCCTCCGGGGAGCTGTTTTTT. Amino acids: CASSPRTGASGELFF.

CDR3 sequence reads: CASSVTGRSNQPQHF. CDR3 bases: TGTGCCAGCAGTGTAACAGGTCGTAGCAATCAGCCCCAGCATTTT. This chain joins TRBV28 and TRBJ1-5, with a possible D match to TRBD1 (5 bases). V gave up 5 bases and J gave up 0 bases, with 11 bases separating them. The germline CDR1 and CDR2 sequences are MDHEN and SYDVKM. CDR3 length: 15 residues. The whole variable domain, filled in from reference TRBV28 and TRBJ1-5, reads DVKVTQSSRYLVKRTGEKVFLECVQDMDHENMFWYRQDPGLGLRLIYFSYDVKMKEKGDIPEGYSVSREKKERFSLILESASTNQTSMYLCASSVTGRSNQPQHFGDGTRLSIL.

V usage is TRBV7-3 and J usage is TRBJ2-5; the match to TRBD2 covers 12 bases. The CDR3 contains 14 residues. Trimming cost V 5 bases and J 3 bases; bases outside gene matches: 1. Per the germline V gene, CDR1 is SGHTA and CDR2 is FQGTGA. For the CDR3, the DNA is TGTGCCAGCAGCCGGACTAGCGGGGAAGAGACCCAGTACTTC. Protein product: CASSRTSGEETQYF.

This sequence joins TRBV6-2 or TRBV6-3 and TRBJ1-2, with D uncertain. CDR1 is MNHEY and CDR2 is SVGEGT in the germline V gene. V lost 2 bases, J lost 7 bases, and 14 bases lay in between. The CDR3 contains 14 residues. This CDR3 reads CASSYAQTGGGYTF. CDR3 DNA: TGTGCCAGCAGTTACGCTCAGACCGGTGGTGGCTACACCTTC.

The CDR3 DNA follows: TGTGCCAGCAGTTTCCCTGGACTGGGGCTCTCTTATGGCTACACCTTC. It translates to CASSFPGLGLSYGYTF. The chain couples TRBV28 to TRBJ1-2; TRBD1 is a possible D gene (5 bases). Trimming shortened V by 3 bases and J by 5 bases, and 19 bases separated the two germline ends. The CDR3 runs 16 residues. Germline lookup yields CDR1 MDHEN and CDR2 SYDVKM.

The genes are TRBV19 and TRBJ1-5; D is perhaps TRBD1 (5 bases). The germline gives CDR1 LNHDA, CDR2 SQIVND (reference sequence). The CDR3 is 13 amino acids. Trimming took off 8 bases at V and 4 bases at J, with 12 bases between the two ends. CDR3 sequence: CASGGGGNQPQHF. CDR3 bases: TGTGCCAGTGGCGGCGGGGGAAATCAGCCCCAGCATTTT.

This chain uses TRBV5-6 with TRBJ1-5; 7 positions agree with TRBD1. The CDR3 is made up of 14 amino acids. The ends lost 3 bases at V and 3 bases at J; junction bases unmatched: 3. The germline V gene encodes CDR1 SGHDT and CDR2 YYEEEE. CDR3 in amino acids: CASSSGQLNQPQHF. CDR3 bases: TGTGCCAGCAGCTCGGGACAGCTCAATCAGCCCCAGCATTTT. The entire variable domain, with the rest obtained from reference TRBV5-6 and TRBJ1-5, is as follows: DAGVTQSPTHLIKTRGQQVTLRCSPKSGHDTVSWYQQALGQGPQFIFQYYEEEERQRGNFPDRFSGHQFPNYSSELNVNALLLGDSALYLCASSSGQLNQPQHFGDGTRLSIL.

The chain carries TRBV2 and TRBJ1-4, with D unclear. The CDR3 is 13 amino acids. V lost 6 bases, J lost 6 bases, and 11 bases lay in between. Germline V gives CDR1 SNHLY, CDR2 FYNNEI. As DNA, the CDR3 is TGTGCCAGCAGAAACCGGACCTATGAAAAACTGTTTTTT. This encodes CASRNRTYEKLFF. The complete variable domain, with remaining parts taken from reference TRBV2 and TRBJ1-4, reads EPEVTQTPSHQVTQMGQEVILRCVPISNHLYFYWYRQILGQKVEFLVSFYNNEISEKSEIFDDQFSVERPDGSNFTLKIRSTKLEDSAMYFCASRNRTYEKLFFGSGTQLSVL.